This TCR beta chain was profiled in a study of blood T cell repertoires in COVID-19. Whole-study context: T cells, B-cell-depleted T cells, or PBMCs supplied cDNA or gDNA.

The table came from immunoSEQ multiplex PCR; TCRdb's copy has only in-frame clones and leaves some out. The sample yields 210,000 or so clones, around 78% seen once. The length of the CDR3 is 12 residues. The sample consisted of peripheral blood. The receptor was derived from a woman at least 80 years old with active or convalescent COVID-19. The V gene is TRBV12-2, the J gene TRBJ2-1; the listed D gene, TRBD1, was not tested against the DNA. TRBV12-2 is a pseudogene segment. CDR3 amino acids: CASRLEGVRQFF. Here the CDR3 DNA reads TGTGCAAGTCGCTTAGAGGGGGTGAGACAGTTCTTC.